Below are 32 T cell receptor beta chains sequenced from a single sample in a study of cytomegalovirus exposure and HLA in healthy donors. Amplification used 60 Vbeta primers and 13 Jbeta primers. Repertoires were generated with immunoSEQ multiplex PCR, while TCRdb's copy carries only in-frame clones and drops some. Of fewer than 150,000 clones listed, over 60% were seen once; the top ten hold approximately 6.2%. The sequenced sample was PBMCs. Source of these receptors: a man aged 40-55 years in good health and CMV-seropositive.

The V and J genes are TRBV27 and TRBJ2-6, with 7 bases aligning to TRBD2. The CDR3 has 19 residues. The ends lost 3 bases at V and 0 bases at J; junction bases unmatched: 11. CDR1 is MNHEY and CDR2 is SMNVEV in the germline V gene (reference sequence). The CDR3 here is CASSLFSMGGNSGANVLTF. The CDR3 bases are TGTGCCAGCAGTTTGTTTTCGATGGGGGGGAACTCTGGGGCCAACGTCCTGACTTTC.

V gene TRBV7-9 combines with J gene TRBJ1-2; weak D call: TRBD1 (6 bases). The germline CDR1 and CDR2 sequences are SEHNR and FQNEAQ (reference sequence). Trimming removed 5 bases from V and 7 bases from J, with 20 bases in between. This CDR3 contains 15 residues. The CDR3 sequence is CASSAFIDRSGGYTF. The CDR3 DNA is TGTGCCAGCAGCGCATTTATCGACAGGTCGGGTGGCTACACCTTC.

This clone was picked up a small number of times. The chain is built from TRBV5-1 and TRBJ2-6; no definite D call. CDR1 is SGHRS, CDR2 YFSETQ, per germline. V lost 0 bases and J 0 bases, leaving 7 bases between the germline ends. This CDR3 spans 16 amino acids. The CDR3 reads CASSLAESSGANVLTF. CDR3 in DNA: TGCGCCAGCAGCTTGGCCGAGAGCTCTGGGGCCAACGTCCTGACTTTC.

The gene calls are TRBV6-1 and TRBJ1-1, with TRBD1 matching 10 bases. The CDR3 consists of 14 residues. Germline CDR1 reads MNHNS; CDR2 reads SASEGT. J lost 4 bases, V lost 8 bases, and 7 bases had no gene match. The CDR3 loop reads CASGDRGGITEAFF. CDR3 nucleotide sequence: TGTGCCAGCGGGGACAGGGGAGGTATCACTGAAGCTTTCTTT.

The chain's CDR3 is CASTRLQGLRNEKLFF. DNA of the CDR3: TGTGCCAGCACCCGCTTGCAAGGACTAAGGAATGAAAAACTGTTTTTT. The chain links TRBV27 to TRBJ1-4; no definite D call. Germline V gene data show CDR1 as MNHEY and CDR2 as SMNVEV (reference sequence). This CDR3 contains 16 residues. Between the trimmed V and J ends, which lost 7 bases and 5 bases, there was a span of 20 bases. The whole variable domain, remainder taken from reference TRBV27 and TRBJ1-4, is EAQVTQNPRYLITVTGKKLTVTCSQNMNHEYMSWYRQDPGLGLRQIYYSMNVEVTDKGDVPEGYKVSRKEKRNFPLILESPSPNQTSLYFCASTRLQGLRNEKLFFGSGTQLSVL.

The chain employs TRBV5-1 and TRBJ1-1; 11 bases align to TRBD1. V was pared by 6 bases and J by 1 base, with 5 bases of the junction left unmatched. This CDR3 is 15 amino acids long. Germline CDR1 is SGHRS and CDR2 is YFSETQ. CDR3 nucleotides: TGCGCCAGCATCGGGACAGGGGGGAAGAACACTGAAGCTTTCTTT. Amino acid sequence: CASIGTGGKNTEAFF.

This clone has a handful of counts. The gene calls are TRBV6-6 and TRBJ2-7; 8 nucleotides agree with TRBD2. The V segment lost 2 bases and the J segment 7 bases; nucleotides outside the gene matches: 10. This CDR3 region has 15 residues. CDR1 is MNHNY, CDR2 SVGAGI, per germline (reference sequence). DNA for the CDR3: TGTGCCAGCAGTTACCCGGGGGGGGAGTCAGGGGAGCAGTACTTC. Its protein is CASSYPGGESGEQYF.

This chain joins TRBV7-9 and TRBJ1-2; unclear D gene. CDR3 size: 13 residues. The V end lost 3 bases, the J end lost 1 base, and 6 bases lay between the germline ends. Looked up from germline, CDR1 is SEHNR and CDR2 is FQNEAQ (reference sequence). The CDR3 is CASSFTDNYGYTF. In DNA, the CDR3 is TGTGCCAGCAGCTTTACAGATAACTATGGCTACACCTTC. The whole variable domain, filled in from reference TRBV7-9 and TRBJ1-2, reads DTGVSQNPRHKITKRGQNVTFRCDPISEHNRLYWYRQTLGQGPEFLTYFQNEAQLEKSRLLSDRFSAERPKGSFSTLEIQRTEQGDSAMYLCASSFTDNYGYTFGSGTRLTVV.

CDR3 residues: CASRAGTGWNTEAFF. CDR3 nucleotides: TGTGCCAGCAGAGCCGGGACAGGGTGGAACACTGAAGCTTTCTTT. This chain uses TRBV6-5 with TRBJ1-1; 9 nucleotides agree with TRBD1. Per the germline V gene, CDR1 is MNHEY and CDR2 is SVGAGI. This CDR3 contains 15 residues. Trimming removed 6 bases from V and 1 base from J; junction bases left unmatched: 6.

The chain carries TRBV28 and TRBJ1-5; perhaps TRBD1 as D (5 bases). From germline, CDR1 is MDHEN and CDR2 SYDVKM. Trimming took 8 bases from V and 1 from J, leaving 21 bases between them. The CDR3 is 17 residues long. The CDR3 protein is CASQDFMGGPSNQPQHF. Written as DNA, the CDR3 is TGTGCCAGCCAGGACTTCATGGGGGGACCAAGCAATCAGCCCCAGCATTTT. The complete variable domain, with remaining parts taken from reference TRBV28 and TRBJ1-5, reads DVKVTQSSRYLVKRTGEKVFLECVQDMDHENMFWYRQDPGLGLRLIYFSYDVKMKEKGDIPEGYSVSREKKERFSLILESASTNQTSMYLCASQDFMGGPSNQPQHFGDGTRLSIL.

The CDR3 DNA reads as TGTGCCAGCAGCCAAGGTGGGGGGGCCCCCGGGGAGCTGTTTTTT. Amino acids: CASSQGGGAPGELFF. V is TRBV4-2 and J is TRBJ2-2, with a possible D match to TRBD2 (7 bases). The V gene's germline CDR1 is LGHNA and CDR2 YNFKEQ. V lost 1 base and J 6 bases, leaving 12 bases between the germline ends. The CDR3 length is 15 residues.

CDR3 in DNA: TGCGCCAGCAGCTTGCGACTAGCGGGAGTATCCACAGATACGCAGTATTTT. As protein: CASSLRLAGVSTDTQYF. V gene TRBV5-1 combines with J gene TRBJ2-3, with 12 bases fitting TRBD2. The V and J ends lost 1 base and 2 bases, in that order; junction bases with no gene match: 5. This CDR3 has 17 residues. Germline values: CDR1 SGHRS, CDR2 YFSETQ. Full variable domain (outside the CDR3, taken from reference TRBV5-1 and TRBJ2-3): KAGVTQTPRYLIKTRGQQVTLSCSPISGHRSVSWYQQTPGQGLQFLFEYFSETQRNKGNFPGRFSGRQFSNSRSEMNVSTLELGDSALYLCASSLRLAGVSTDTQYFGPGTRLTVL.

The chain combines TRBV6-1 with TRBJ2-3, with 14 bases identical to TRBD2. CDR1 is MNHNS, CDR2 SASEGT, per germline. The trim removed 4 bases at V and 5 bases at J, leaving 8 bases unmatched. The CDR3 length is 17 residues. CDR3 sequence: CASSGTPGLAGVDTQYF. CDR3 in DNA: TGTGCCAGCAGTGGTACCCCGGGACTAGCGGGAGTAGATACGCAGTATTTT.

The J gene is TRBJ2-2, the V gene TRBV18, with a possible D match to TRBD2 (5 bases). Germline values: CDR1 KGHSH, CDR2 LQKENI. The CDR3 is 14 amino acids. Deletions cut 3 bases from V and 4 bases from J, with 9 bases between. The CDR3 protein is CASSPLGSTGELFF. Written as DNA, the CDR3 is TGTGCCAGCTCACCTCTAGGGAGCACCGGGGAGCTGTTTTTT.

The chain combines TRBV5-6 with TRBJ2-7, with D uncertain. Germline V gives CDR1 SGHDT, CDR2 YYEEEE. V was cut by 0 bases and J by 7 bases, with 17 bases left in between. CDR3 length equals 15 residues. CDR3 coding DNA: TGTGCCAGCAGCTTGGAATTGCTGGCCACGAAAGAGCAGTACTTC. Encoded protein: CASSLELLATKEQYF.

The chain joins TRBV4-1 to TRBJ2-7; TRBD2 matches at 9 bases. Trimming at V came to 1 base and at J to 2 bases, leaving 3 bases not matched to a gene. Germline V gene sequence: CDR1 MGHRA, CDR2 YSYEKL. There are 15 residues in the CDR3. CDR3 sequence (DNA): TGCGCCAGCAGCCAAGGGCTAGCGGGAACCTACGAGCAGTACTTC. Translated: CASSQGLAGTYEQYF.

This clone was seen a single time. The chain has TRBV5-1 and TRBJ2-1; TRBD2 is a possible D gene (6 bases). V lost 4 bases, J lost 5 bases, and 19 bases lay in between. Germline CDR1 is SGHRS and CDR2 is YFSETQ. The length of the CDR3 is 16 residues. CDR3 coding DNA: TGCGCCAGCAGCCTACTGCGGGGCAGGACCCACAATGAGCAGTTCTTC. Amino acid sequence: CASSLLRGRTHNEQFF.

The V and J genes are TRBV7-2 and TRBJ2-7; TRBD1 might be the D (6 bases). V dropped 4 bases and J dropped 0 bases, with 13 bases sitting between them. The CDR3 totals 15 residues. Germline assignment: CDR1 SGHTA and CDR2 FQGNSA. CDR3 amino acids: CASSSPGDASYEQYF. CDR3 in DNA: TGTGCCAGCAGCTCCCCAGGGGACGCCTCCTACGAGCAGTACTTC.

This sequence joins TRBV29-1 and TRBJ2-1, with D perhaps TRBD2 (6 bases). The germline CDR1 and CDR2 sequences are SQVTM and ANQGSEA. CDR3 length: 13 amino acids. Trimming cost V 0 bases and J 11 bases, with 14 bases left between them. CDR3 sequence: CSVEDTGTVKQFF. CDR3 bases: TGCAGCGTTGAAGATACCGGGACTGTGAAGCAGTTCTTC.

The chain has TRBV5-1 and TRBJ1-2, with D perhaps matching TRBD1 (5 bases). Germline assignment: CDR1 SGHRS and CDR2 YFSETQ. V was shortened by 1 base and J by 0 bases, with 7 bases between the two germline ends. CDR3 length: 14 amino acids. The CDR3 reads CASSLRTPNYGYTF. The CDR3 DNA reads TGCGCCAGCAGCTTGCGGACACCTAACTATGGCTACACCTTC.

This clone was observed once. The chain uses TRBV5-1 and TRBJ1-3, with 8 positions matching TRBD1. In germline, CDR1 is SGHRS, CDR2 YFSETQ. This CDR3 has 16 amino acids. V lost 4 bases and J lost 6; bases outside the gene matches: 12. This CDR3 is CASSTGQEASVNTIYF. For the CDR3, the DNA is TGCGCCAGCAGCACGGGACAGGAGGCCAGTGTAAACACCATATATTTT.

The J gene is TRBJ1-2, the V gene TRBV5-4, with no clear D. CDR1 is SGHNT and CDR2 is YYREEE in the germline V gene (reference sequence). The length of the CDR3 is 15 residues. The V end lost 2 bases, the J end lost 2 bases, and 13 bases lay between the germline ends. The CDR3 region is CASSFKEVENYGYTF. Written as DNA, the CDR3 is TGTGCCAGCAGCTTTAAGGAGGTGGAGAACTATGGCTACACCTTC.

The CDR3 loop reads CASSQEVWAGARENEQFF. In DNA form, the CDR3 reads TGTGCCAGCAGCCAAGAGGTATGGGCGGGAGCACGGGAGAATGAGCAGTTCTTC. The rearrangement links TRBV4-2 to TRBJ2-1; the match to TRBD2 covers 7 bases. Germline-derived CDR1 and CDR2 are LGHNA and YNFKEQ. The junction had 15 bases not matched to a gene; V was cut back by 0 bases and J by 7 bases. CDR3 length: 18 residues.

This chain links TRBV11-3 with TRBJ1-1; D ambiguous. CDR3 length: 14 residues. With 3 bases removed from V and 4 bases from J, the gap between germline ends came to 12 bases. CDR1 is SGHNT, CDR2 YENEEA, per germline. CDR3 DNA: TGTGCCAGCAGCTTTAGAGGGAGCCGCACTGAAGCTTTCTTT. Protein product: CASSFRGSRTEAFF.

In this sample, this clone turned up a few times. This sequence joins TRBV19 and TRBJ1-1; tentatively, D is TRBD1 (6 bases). Germline loops: CDR1 LNHDA, CDR2 SQIVND (reference sequence). V lost 3 bases and J lost 1, with 9 bases in between. This CDR3 spans 14 amino acids. CDR3 residues: CASSMGTRNTEAFF. In DNA form, the CDR3 reads TGTGCCAGTAGTATGGGGACAAGGAACACTGAAGCTTTCTTT.

The chain recombines TRBV5-6 with TRBJ1-3; D is possibly TRBD1 (5 bases). The CDR3 is 16 amino acids. V gave up 4 bases and J gave up 0 bases, with 14 bases separating them. Germline V gene sequence: CDR1 SGHDT, CDR2 YYEEEE. This chain's CDR3 is CASSLPTDSSGNTIYF. The DNA for the CDR3 is TGTGCCAGCAGCCTCCCGACAGACTCCTCTGGAAACACCATATATTTT.

The V gene is TRBV6-5, the J gene TRBJ1-4; 7 bases fit TRBD1. CDR1 and CDR2 (germline): MNHEY, SVGAGI. J lost 7 bases, V lost 0 bases, and 5 bases had no gene match. The CDR3 loop spans 15 amino acids. In DNA form, the CDR3 reads TGTGCCAGCAGTTACTCGAGGGGGCGCGGTGAAAAACTGTTTTTT. It codes for CASSYSRGRGEKLFF.

V and J are TRBV6-4 and TRBJ1-2; D perhaps matches TRBD1 (6 bases). The CDR3 loop spans 13 amino acids. CDR1 and CDR2 (germline): MRHNA, SNTAGT. Deletions cut 1 base from V and 8 bases from J, with 11 bases between. In DNA form, the CDR3 reads TGTGCCAGCAGTGACTTGGGGGCGGTCGGCTACACCTTC. Protein product: CASSDLGAVGYTF.

This clone was picked up one time. The V gene is TRBV7-9, the J gene TRBJ2-7; 7 bases fit TRBD1. The germline CDR1 and CDR2 sequences are SEHNR and FQNEAQ (reference sequence). V lost 5 bases and J lost 1; bases outside the gene matches: 14. The CDR3 sequence is 17 residues long. The CDR3 bases are TGTGCCAGCAGCCAAACTCGAGGGGGCGTTAGTTCCTACGAGCAGTACTTC. Amino acid sequence: CASSQTRGGVSSYEQYF.

The chain employs TRBV10-1 and TRBJ1-5; D is perhaps TRBD1 (6 bases). Trimming pared 3 bases from V and 4 bases from J, leaving 7 bases between. This CDR3 spans 13 amino acids. Germline CDR1 WNHNN, CDR2 SYGVQD (reference sequence). The CDR3 protein is CASSDRGNQPQHF. CDR3 in DNA: TGCGCCAGCAGTGACAGGGGAAATCAGCCCCAGCATTTT.

The gene calls are TRBV28 and TRBJ1-1; D is uncertain. This CDR3 is 15 amino acids long. Germline V lookup: CDR1 MDHEN, CDR2 SYDVKM. The germline V and J ends were trimmed by 4 bases and 5 bases, with 17 bases remaining between them. The CDR3 DNA reads as TGTGCCAGCAGTTCAGGAGGGCAGTCACCAACTGAAGCTTTCTTT. It is translated as CASSSGGQSPTEAFF. The complete variable domain, with remaining parts taken from reference TRBV28 and TRBJ1-1, reads DVKVTQSSRYLVKRTGEKVFLECVQDMDHENMFWYRQDPGLGLRLIYFSYDVKMKEKGDIPEGYSVSREKKERFSLILESASTNQTSMYLCASSSGGQSPTEAFFGQGTRLTVV.

The chain is built from TRBV6-5 and TRBJ2-7, with 7 bases identical to TRBD1. Germline-derived CDR1 and CDR2 are MNHEY and SVGAGI. This CDR3 contains 13 residues. V gave up 6 bases and J gave up 6 bases; unmatched junction bases: 8. In nucleotides, the CDR3 is TGTGCCAGCAGAGGTACAGGGGTGTTCGAGCAGTACTTC. It encodes CASRGTGVFEQYF.